Following are 16 T cell receptor beta chains from one sample sequenced in a study of blood T cell repertoires in COVID-19. Clones were read by immunoSEQ multiplex PCR, and TCRdb kept only the in-frame ones, dropping some. The sample consists of 200,000 to 300,000 clones, 87% of them appearing once. Material for sequencing was peripheral blood. These receptors were taken from a woman in her thirties or forties who had recovered from COVID-19.

The gene calls are TRBV11-2 and TRBJ2-1; the match to TRBD1 covers 8 bases. The ends lost 5 bases at V and 9 bases at J; junction bases unmatched: 21. CDR1 and CDR2 from the germline V gene are SGHAT and FQNNGV. The CDR3 has 18 amino acids. The CDR3, as DNA: TGTGCCAGCAGCCCAGGGTCGACTGGACAGGGAATGGTGGGTGAGCAGTTCTTC. Protein: CASSPGSTGQGMVGEQFF.

The chain uses TRBV6-2 or TRBV6-3 and TRBJ2-7; D remains ambiguous. Trimming shortened V by 0 bases and J by 1 base, and 13 bases separated the two germline ends. The CDR3 is 16 residues long. Germline lookup yields CDR1 MNHEY and CDR2 SVGEGT. CDR3 nucleotides: TGTGCCAGCAGTTACTCGCCCAGGTCGCAATCCTACGAGCAGTACTTC. Residues: CASSYSPRSQSYEQYF.

The chain joins TRBV2 to TRBJ1-4; maybe TRBD1 (6 bases). The CDR3 spans 14 residues. The germline V gene has CDR1 SNHLY and CDR2 FYNNEI. Trimming took 4 bases from V and 4 from J, leaving 10 bases between them. CDR3 amino acids: CASSAGRGNEKLFF. For the CDR3, the DNA is TGTGCCAGCAGTGCTGGCAGGGGTAATGAAAAACTGTTTTTT.

The rearrangement joins TRBV9 to TRBJ2-2; D is unclear. Trimming pared 1 base from V and 2 bases from J, leaving 6 bases between. The CDR3 runs to 14 residues. The V gene's germline CDR1 is SGDLS and CDR2 YYNGEE. CDR3 coding DNA: TGTGCCAGCAGCGTATGGCAAAACACCGGGGAGCTGTTTTTT. Its protein product is CASSVWQNTGELFF.

In nucleotides, the CDR3 is TGTGCCAGCAGCCTACTAGCGGGGGGGACCCAGTACTTC. It is translated as CASSLLAGGTQYF. This sequence joins TRBV5-4 and TRBJ2-5; 12 bases are a match to TRBD2. After removal of 4 bases from V and 7 bases from J, the junction contained 2 bases not matched to a gene. The CDR3 is made up of 13 amino acids. In germline, CDR1 is SGHNT, CDR2 YYREEE (reference sequence).

The chain has TRBV4-2 and TRBJ1-3, with TRBD1 matching 8 bases. Germline V lookup: CDR1 LGHNA, CDR2 YNFKEQ. This CDR3 is built from 18 residues. Trimming removed 4 bases from V and 4 bases from J; junction bases left unmatched: 15. CDR3 loop: CASSRAGGTGPSGNTIYF. The CDR3 DNA is TGTGCCAGCAGCCGGGCGGGGGGGACAGGCCCCTCGGGAAACACCATATATTTT.

V gene TRBV5-6 combines with J gene TRBJ2-5; D uncertain. Germline V CDR1 and CDR2: SGHDT, YYEEEE. The V and J ends lost 0 bases and 4 bases respectively, with 7 bases between them. This CDR3 has 13 amino acids. The CDR3 DNA follows: TGTGCCAGCAGCTTGGCGGTGCGAGAGACCCAGTACTTC. Translated: CASSLAVRETQYF. The variable domain in full, completed from reference TRBV5-6 and TRBJ2-5, reads DAGVTQSPTHLIKTRGQQVTLRCSPKSGHDTVSWYQQALGQGPQFIFQYYEEEERQRGNFPDRFSGHQFPNYSSELNVNALLLGDSALYLCASSLAVRETQYFGPGTRLLVL.

The V gene is TRBV27, the J gene TRBJ1-2; D not certain. This CDR3 comprises 8 residues. Trimming removed 10 bases at V and 8 bases at J, with 5 bases between. The V gene's germline CDR1 is MNHEY and CDR2 SMNVEV (reference sequence). The CDR3 DNA reads TGTGCCAACCGGGGCTACACCTTC. Encoded protein: CANRGYTF.

In this sample, this clone turned up once. The CDR3 region has the DNA TGTGCCAGCAGTTACTCGTCTCAGGGTTGGATTTCACCCCTCCACTTT. This codes for CASSYSSQGWISPLHF. The chain carries TRBV6-5 and TRBJ1-6, with D tentatively TRBD1 (5 bases). The V end lost 0 bases, the J end lost 9 bases, and 15 bases lay between the germline ends. Germline CDR1 MNHEY, CDR2 SVGAGI. The CDR3 totals 16 residues.

This rearrangement joins TRBV19 to TRBJ2-2, with D possibly being TRBD1 (7 bases). CDR1 is LNHDA, CDR2 SQIVND, per germline (reference sequence). This CDR3 is built from 12 residues. V gave up 11 bases and J gave up 5 bases, with 12 bases separating them. CDR3 residues: CAGGTVTGELFF. The CDR3, as DNA: TGTGCCGGGGGGACAGTGACCGGGGAGCTGTTTTTT.

J is TRBJ2-1 and V is TRBV12-3 or TRBV12-4; TRBD1 might be the D (5 bases). The V gene lost 6 bases and the J gene lost 8 bases, with 14 bases spanning the gap. The CDR3 extends over 13 amino acids. The DNA for the CDR3 is TGTGCCAGCAGGGGGCCGTGGTCCGATGAGCAGTTCTTC. It translates to CASRGPWSDEQFF.

The rearrangement joins TRBV10-3 to TRBJ1-2, with 7 positions matching TRBD1. V dropped 5 bases and J dropped 5; count of bases not matched to a gene: 8. The CDR3 contains 14 residues. From germline, CDR1 is ENHRY and CDR2 SYGVKD. In nucleotides, the CDR3 is TGTGCCATCAGTCGACAGGGACTCTATTATGGCTACACCTTC. It encodes CAISRQGLYYGYTF.

The rearrangement links TRBV5-4 to TRBJ1-3; the D gene is possibly TRBD1 (5 bases). Germline V CDR1 and CDR2: SGHNT, YYREEE (reference sequence). The CDR3 loop spans 14 amino acids. Between the trimmed V and J ends, which lost 4 bases and 9 bases, there was a span of 17 bases. The CDR3 is CASSHRDSGPTIYF. CDR3 bases: TGTGCCAGCAGCCACCGGGACTCGGGACCCACCATATATTTT.

The chain is built from TRBV2 and TRBJ2-2, with D maybe TRBD2 (6 bases). The V gene lost 1 base and the J gene lost 6 bases, with 21 bases spanning the gap. Germline V gives CDR1 SNHLY, CDR2 FYNNEI. The CDR3 extends over 18 amino acids. The CDR3 DNA reads TGTGCCAGCAGTGAAGATTGGCGGGGCACGCCCGTAGCCGGGGAGCTGTTTTTT. Translated, it gives CASSEDWRGTPVAGELFF.

For this clone: Other DNA sequences within the sample encode an identical CDR3. The chain combines TRBV7-2 with TRBJ2-5, with 7 bases lining up with TRBD2. This CDR3 is built from 14 residues. The V gene end was trimmed by 6 bases and the J gene end by 5 bases; junction bases not matched to a gene: 9. The V gene's germline CDR1 is SGHTA and CDR2 FQGNSA. The CDR3 nucleotides read TGTGCCAGCAGTTTTCAGCGGGGTGGGGAGACCCAGTACTTC. This translates into CASSFQRGGETQYF. The full variable domain, completed using reference TRBV7-2 and TRBJ2-5, is GAGVSQSPSNKVTEKGKDVELRCDPISGHTALYWYRQSLGQGLEFLIYFQGNSAPDKSGLPSDRFSAERTGGSVSTLTIQRTQQEDSAVYLCASSFQRGGETQYFGPGTRLLVL.

V usage is TRBV9 and J usage is TRBJ1-2; no firm D call. The CDR3 has 15 amino acids. Trimming took off 3 bases at V and 7 bases at J, with 19 bases between the two ends. In germline, CDR1 is SGDLS, CDR2 YYNGEE. This chain's CDR3 is CASSANQNSRFGYTF. The CDR3 DNA sequence: TGTGCCAGCAGCGCGAACCAAAACTCGCGCTTTGGCTACACCTTC.